The 22 T cell receptor beta chains in this list originate from one sample, sequenced in a study of cytomegalovirus exposure and HLA in healthy donors (TCRdb year 2017). The protocol used for the library was the immunoSEQ multiplex PCR assay. For the multiplex PCR, a mixture combining 60 forward primers for TCR Vbeta segments and 13 reverse primers for TCR Jbeta segments was used. As stored in TCRdb, this immuneACCESS dataset retains in-frame rearrangements with V and J assigned. A fraction of the clones does not appear; measured against another copy, unresolved V genes explain less than half of the discrepancy, and the remainder lacks a known reason. The sample table lists approximately 190,000 clones, roughly 73% of them with a count of one. The top ten hold 1.5% to 2% of the sample. The sequenced sample consisted of PBMCs. Receptors were obtained from a woman aged 25 to 39 in good health and CMV-seronegative.

Turning to this clone: The identical CDR3 is also encoded by other nucleotide sequences in the sample. CDR3 loop: CASSLGAGGYEQYF. Here the CDR3 DNA reads TGTGCCAGCAGCTTGGGAGCGGGGGGTTACGAGCAGTACTTC. V gene TRBV5-4 combines with J gene TRBJ2-7; 9 bases line up with TRBD2. After removal of 0 bases from V and 4 bases from J, the junction contained 2 bases not matched to a gene. The CDR3 is made up of 14 amino acids. CDR1 and CDR2 from the germline V gene are SGHNT and YYREEE (reference sequence). Based on the CDR3 plus reference TRBV5-4 and TRBJ2-7, the full variable domain is ETGVTQSPTHLIKTRGQQVTLRCSSQSGHNTVSWYQQALGQGPQFIFQYYREEENGRGNFPPRFSGLQFPNYSSELNVNALELDDSALYLCASSLGAGGYEQYFGPGTRLTVT.

The chain carries TRBV19 and TRBJ2-7; 10 bases fit TRBD1. V lost 5 bases to trimming and J lost 2 bases; unmatched junction nucleotides: 6. The V gene's germline CDR1 is LNHDA and CDR2 SQIVND (reference sequence). CDR3 size: 15 residues. CDR3 nucleotides: TGTGCCAGTAGTGGGGGGACAGGGGATCCCTACGAGCAGTACTTC. Residues: CASSGGTGDPYEQYF.

The CDR3 sequence: CASSLGWTGGDEQYF. For the CDR3, the DNA is TGCGCCAGCAGCTTGGGATGGACAGGGGGAGACGAGCAGTACTTC. The rearrangement uses TRBV5-1 and TRBJ2-7; 10 bases match TRBD1. The CDR3 has 15 residues. The junction had 5 bases not matched to a gene; V was cut back by 0 bases and J by 5 bases. Germline CDR1 is SGHRS and CDR2 is YFSETQ.

This chain uses TRBV4-1 with TRBJ1-4; 7 bases fit TRBD1. Germline lookup yields CDR1 MGHRA and CDR2 YSYEKL. Unmatched junction bases numbered 8, after V lost 2 bases and J lost 5 bases. This CDR3 is 16 amino acids long. The CDR3 sequence: CASSQSQGGSNEKLFF. CDR3 DNA: TGCGCCAGCAGCCAATCTCAAGGGGGCTCAAATGAAAAACTGTTTTTT.

This chain links TRBV27 with TRBJ2-7, with 11 bases that match TRBD2. Germline V CDR1 and CDR2: MNHEY, SMNVEV (reference sequence). The CDR3 is made up of 17 amino acids. With V trimmed by 3 bases and J by 0 bases, 7 bases remained unmatched. The CDR3 bases are TGTGCCAGCAGTTTGGGGACTAGCGGTGCCCACTCCTACGAGCAGTACTTC. Protein: CASSLGTSGAHSYEQYF.

The V call is TRBV2, the J call TRBJ2-3, with D unresolved. The ends were cut back, 3 bases at V and 4 bases at J, with 8 bases in the middle. CDR1 and CDR2 (germline): SNHLY, FYNNEI. The CDR3 consists of 13 residues. CDR3 in amino acids: CASSEISPDTQYF. CDR3 nucleotide sequence: TGTGCCAGCAGTGAGATTAGCCCAGATACGCAGTATTTT.

CDR3 amino acids: CASSTQGGYYGYTF. CDR3 DNA sequence: TGTGCCAGTAGTACCCAGGGGGGTTACTATGGCTACACCTTC. The chain combines TRBV19 with TRBJ1-2; 7 bases match TRBD1. In germline, CDR1 is LNHDA, CDR2 SQIVND (reference sequence). The length of the CDR3 is 14 residues. J gave up 3 bases and V 4 bases, and 5 bases lay outside the gene matches.

The chain couples TRBV6-8 to TRBJ1-5; TRBD1 matches at 8 bases. CDR3 length equals 18 residues. In germline, CDR1 is MNHGY, CDR2 SAAAGT. V lost 8 bases, J lost 0 bases, and 15 bases stayed unmatched. The CDR3 spells CASSPLGQEDYSNQPQHF. For the CDR3, the DNA is TGTGCCAGCTCTCCCCTGGGACAGGAAGATTATAGCAATCAGCCCCAGCATTTT.

A word on this clone: The junction and the germline gene differ at one end; a read error may be behind it. This chain joins TRBV10-3 and TRBJ1-2, with 10 bases matching TRBD1. CDR1 is ENHRY, CDR2 SYGVKD, per germline. There are 14 residues in the CDR3. CDR3 sequence: CAISELAGTGATVF. In DNA form, the CDR3 reads TGTGCCATCAGTGAGTTAGCCGGGACAGGGGCTACAGTCTTC.

The chain joins TRBV19 to TRBJ2-7; TRBD2 matches 7 bases. Germline-derived CDR1 and CDR2 are LNHDA and SQIVND (reference sequence). V lost 1 base, J lost 2 bases, and 2 bases stayed unmatched. The CDR3 sequence is 14 residues long. CDR3 loop: CASSIAGGAYEQYF. Here the CDR3 DNA reads TGTGCCAGTAGTATAGCGGGGGGAGCCTACGAGCAGTACTTC.

The chain uses TRBV5-1 and TRBJ1-1; D gene unclear. Germline loops: CDR1 SGHRS, CDR2 YFSETQ. Trimming stripped 0 bases from V and 1 base from J, with 7 bases between. The CDR3 extends over 14 amino acids. The CDR3 DNA follows: TGCGCCAGCAGCTTGGCGGCAGGGAACACTGAAGCTTTCTTT. Protein product: CASSLAAGNTEAFF.

This chain uses TRBV2 with TRBJ1-3, with a possible D match to TRBD1 (6 bases). The CDR3 spans 16 residues. Germline V gene data show CDR1 as SNHLY and CDR2 as FYNNEI. The V end was cut by 7 bases, the J end by 4 bases, with 20 bases between. Here the CDR3 reads CASNALQGFSGNTIYF. Here the CDR3 DNA reads TGTGCCAGCAACGCCCTACAGGGATTTTCCGGAAACACCATATATTTT.

As for this clone: The same CDR3 can be traced to other DNA sequences in this sample. The genes are TRBV7-6 and TRBJ2-1; the match to TRBD2 covers 12 bases. Germline V lookup: CDR1 SGHVS, CDR2 FNYEAQ. The V gene end was trimmed by 3 bases and the J gene end by 7 bases; junction bases not matched to a gene: 4. The CDR3 loop spans 15 amino acids. The chain's CDR3 is CASSLLAGGPNEQFF. The CDR3 DNA is TGTGCCAGCAGCTTGCTAGCGGGGGGGCCTAATGAGCAGTTCTTC. Complete variable domain (other parts from reference TRBV7-6 and TRBJ2-1): GAGVSQSPRYKVTKRGQDVALRCDPISGHVSLYWYRQALGQGPEFLTYFNYEAQQDKSGLPNDRFSAERPEGSISTLTIQRTEQRDSAMYRCASSLLAGGPNEQFFGPGTRLTVL.

This chain connects TRBV6-5 to TRBJ2-2, with D maybe TRBD2 (5 bases). The germline gives CDR1 MNHEY, CDR2 SVGAGI. The CDR3 runs to 14 residues. V shed 0 bases and J shed 4 bases, with 6 bases lying between them. This chain's CDR3 is CASSYSGGTGELFF. Written as DNA, the CDR3 is TGTGCCAGCAGTTACTCCGGAGGCACCGGGGAGCTGTTTTTT.

The CDR3 here is CAWSSGYPVGLRASGANVLTF. Written as DNA, the CDR3 is TGTGCCTGGAGTTCCGGATATCCCGTGGGACTTAGGGCCTCTGGGGCCAACGTCCTGACTTTC. This rearrangement joins TRBV30 to TRBJ2-6; possible D gene TRBD2, 6 bases. The germline CDR1 and CDR2 sequences are GTSNPN and SVGIG (reference sequence). There are 21 residues in the CDR3. V gave up 2 bases and J gave up 0 bases, with 26 bases separating them.

This sequence joins TRBV15 and TRBJ2-1, with TRBD2 as a possible D gene (6 bases). CDR1 LNHNV and CDR2 YYDKDF come from the germline V gene (reference sequence). The CDR3 length is 16 residues. The germline V and J ends were trimmed by 2 bases and 8 bases, with 19 bases remaining between them. The CDR3 DNA reads as TGTGCCACCAGCAGATCCGGGACTGGAGGGGCCCATGAGCAGTTCTTC. Amino acid sequence: CATSRSGTGGAHEQFF.

This clone was seen more than once but under ten times. The chain is built from TRBV7-9 and TRBJ1-4; unclear D gene. Trimming took 1 base from V and 4 from J, leaving 7 bases between them. Germline V gene data show CDR1 as SEHNR and CDR2 as FQNEAQ (reference sequence). The CDR3 has 14 residues. In DNA form, the CDR3 reads TGTGCCAGCAGCTTAGTCGGACTTAATGAAAAACTGTTTTTT. This encodes CASSLVGLNEKLFF. The entire variable domain, with the rest obtained from reference TRBV7-9 and TRBJ1-4, is as follows: DTGVSQNPRHKITKRGQNVTFRCDPISEHNRLYWYRQTLGQGPEFLTYFQNEAQLEKSRLLSDRFSAERPKGSFSTLEIQRTEQGDSAMYLCASSLVGLNEKLFFGSGTQLSVL.

The chain links TRBV5-4 to TRBJ2-7; D remains ambiguous. CDR1 is SGHNT, CDR2 YYREEE, per germline (reference sequence). The CDR3 has 14 residues. V lost 0 bases and J lost 7, with 14 bases in between. In nucleotides, the CDR3 is TGTGCCAGCAGCTTGGGTTCTGGGTCGGAGGAGCAGTACTTC. Its translation is CASSLGSGSEEQYF.

This clone was counted a few times. The chain couples TRBV2 to TRBJ2-5, with a tentative D call TRBD2 (6 bases). The J call may be incorrect, as the DNA end agrees better with TRBJ2-7. The CDR3 consists of 14 residues. CDR1 is SNHLY, CDR2 FYNNEI, per germline. The CDR3 loop reads CASTEFGGPYEQYF. The CDR3, as DNA: TGTGCCAGCACGGAGTTCGGGGGTCCCTACGAGCAGTACTTC.

This clone was counted between two and nine times. This chain joins TRBV18 and TRBJ1-2; the D is unclear. Germline lookup yields CDR1 KGHSH and CDR2 LQKENI. V was pared by 0 bases and J by 3 bases, with 8 bases between. The CDR3 contains 14 residues. The CDR3 here is CASSPPLQDYGYTF. CDR3 nucleotide sequence: TGTGCCAGCTCACCACCGCTCCAGGACTATGGCTACACCTTC.

CDR3: CASSFSRQGGEQYF. In DNA form, the CDR3 reads TGTGCCAGCAGTTTTTCCAGACAGGGTGGCGAGCAGTACTTC. The V call is TRBV27, the J call TRBJ2-7, with TRBD1 matching over 7 bases. The CDR3 sequence is 14 residues long. The trim removed 3 bases at V and 6 bases at J, leaving 8 bases unmatched. The germline V gene encodes CDR1 MNHEY and CDR2 SMNVEV (reference sequence).

The chain links TRBV10-3 to TRBJ2-3; 8 bases agree with TRBD2. J gave up 2 bases and V 9 bases, and 4 bases lay outside the gene matches. This CDR3 spans 13 amino acids. Germline values: CDR1 ENHRY, CDR2 SYGVKD. DNA of the CDR3: TGTGCCATAAATAGCGGGGACACAGATACGCAGTATTTT. Protein sequence: CAINSGDTDTQYF.